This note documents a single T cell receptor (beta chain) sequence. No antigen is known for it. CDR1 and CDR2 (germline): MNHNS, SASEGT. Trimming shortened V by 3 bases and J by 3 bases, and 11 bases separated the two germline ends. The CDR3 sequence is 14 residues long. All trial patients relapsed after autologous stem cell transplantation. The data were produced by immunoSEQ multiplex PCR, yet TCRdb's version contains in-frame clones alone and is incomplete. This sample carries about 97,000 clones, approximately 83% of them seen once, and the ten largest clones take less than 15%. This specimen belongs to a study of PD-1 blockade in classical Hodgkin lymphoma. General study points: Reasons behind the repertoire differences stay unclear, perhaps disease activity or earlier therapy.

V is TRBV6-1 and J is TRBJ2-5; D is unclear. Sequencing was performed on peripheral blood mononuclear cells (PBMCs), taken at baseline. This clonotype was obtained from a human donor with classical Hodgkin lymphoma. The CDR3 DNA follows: TGTGCCAGCAGTGACCCTACGGCCGAAGAGACCCAGTACTTC. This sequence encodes CASSDPTAEETQYF.